This passage covers 4 T cell receptor beta chains from one sample sequenced in a study of T cell responses to AZD1222 COVID-19 vaccine. TCRdb's copy holds only in-frame clones and misses some; the assay was immunoSEQ multiplex PCR. The sample shows about 110,000 clones, roughly 93% of them seen only once. Specimen: peripheral blood, collected 28 days after the second AZD1222 dose. These receptor sequences come from an adult who received the AZD1222 COVID-19 vaccine.

The chain is built from TRBV3-1 (or the pseudogene TRBV3-2) and TRBJ1-2, with TRBD1 matching 10 bases. Germline trimming cut 3 bases from V and 1 base from J; bases unmatched to any gene: 2. CDR3 size: 15 residues. The germline CDR1 and CDR2 sequences are LGHDT and YNNKEL (reference sequence). The CDR3 coding sequence is TGTGCCAGCAGCCAGGGACAGGGGCTTAACTATGGCTACACCTTC. It codes for CASSQGQGLNYGYTF.

The CDR3 protein is CASSLVRSYNEKLFF. The DNA of the CDR3 is TGTGCCAGCAGTTTAGTACGGTCTTATAATGAAAAACTGTTTTTT. The rearrangement uses TRBV27 and TRBJ1-4; D ambiguous. This CDR3 comprises 15 residues. Germline V gives CDR1 MNHEY, CDR2 SMNVEV (reference sequence). Trimming cost V 2 bases and J 4 bases, with 11 bases left between them.

In this sample, this clone turned up many times. The chain couples TRBV18 to TRBJ1-6; D gene ambiguous. The CDR3 contains 14 residues. Trimming took off 4 bases at V and 6 bases at J, with 10 bases between the two ends. Germline V lookup: CDR1 KGHSH, CDR2 LQKENI. The CDR3 region has the DNA TGTGCCAGCTCACAATGGACGGGTAATTCACCCCTCCACTTT. It is translated as CASSQWTGNSPLHF.

This chain links TRBV5-8 with TRBJ1-1; D possibly corresponds to TRBD1 (6 bases). Trimming shortened V by 5 bases and J by 0 bases, and 17 bases separated the two germline ends. The CDR3 runs 16 residues. The germline CDR1 and CDR2 sequences are SGHTS and YDEGEE. CDR3 nucleotides: TGTGCCAGCAGACAGGGACTAGGCCCCATGAACACTGAAGCTTTCTTT. This gives the protein CASRQGLGPMNTEAFF.